The 31 T cell receptor beta chains in this list originate from one sample, sequenced in a study of T cell responses to AZD1222 COVID-19 vaccine. The repertoire was sequenced with immunoSEQ multiplex PCR; TCRdb's copy has only in-frame clones and lacks some. Of around 130,000 clones in the sample, 80% to 90% were seen once. The specimen was peripheral blood, collected on day 0 of AZD1222 vaccination. These receptors came from an adult in good health.

This clone was recorded many times. CDR3 in DNA: TGTGCCAGCAGTTCACCGGGCCTCCTCCAGCATTTT. Translated, it gives CASSSPGLLQHF. V and J are TRBV28 and TRBJ1-5, with D unresolved. V dropped 4 bases and J dropped 12 bases, with 13 bases sitting between them. The CDR3 totals 12 residues. Looked up from germline, CDR1 is MDHEN and CDR2 is SYDVKM.

V usage is TRBV29-1 and J usage is TRBJ1-1; 10 bases line up with TRBD1. Germline V gene data show CDR1 as SQVTM and CDR2 as ANQGSEA. V dropped 4 bases and J dropped 8; count of bases not matched to a gene: 4. The CDR3 has 12 amino acids. The CDR3 DNA sequence: TGCAGCGTTGGACAGGGGGCAGGAGAAGCTTTCTTT. Encoded protein: CSVGQGAGEAFF.

The rearrangement uses TRBV2 and TRBJ1-1; D perhaps matches TRBD1 (6 bases). The V end was cut by 10 bases, the J end by 1 base, with 10 bases between. Germline V gene sequence: CDR1 SNHLY, CDR2 FYNNEI. The CDR3 totals 12 residues. DNA of the CDR3: TGTGCCACCAAGACAGGGAACACTGAAGCTTTCTTT. As protein: CATKTGNTEAFF.

The table lists this clone with a few counts. The chain has TRBV19 and TRBJ2-4; 9 bases match TRBD2. The CDR3 extends over 19 amino acids. Germline CDR1 is LNHDA and CDR2 is SQIVND (reference sequence). J lost 3 bases, V lost 6 bases, and 18 bases had no gene match. The CDR3 sequence is CASRKPTSGGRSDKNIQYF. CDR3 coding DNA: TGTGCCAGTAGGAAGCCGACTAGCGGAGGGCGGAGCGACAAAAACATTCAGTACTTC.

The chain joins TRBV11-1 to TRBJ2-5; 8 bases agree with TRBD1. The CDR3 is 13 residues long. Germline V gene data show CDR1 as SGHAT and CDR2 as FQDESV (reference sequence). Unmatched junction bases numbered 5, after V lost 9 bases and J lost 2 bases. The CDR3 here is CASSRDRQETQYF. DNA for the CDR3: TGTGCCAGTAGCCGGGACAGGCAAGAGACCCAGTACTTC.

This sequence joins TRBV6-2 or TRBV6-3 and TRBJ1-5, with TRBD1 matching over 7 bases. Germline V lookup: CDR1 MNHEY, CDR2 SVGEGT. The CDR3 totals 14 residues. The V segment lost 6 bases and the J segment 4 bases; nucleotides outside the gene matches: 6. The CDR3 coding sequence is TGTGCCAGCAGCCGAGGGACAGTTAATCAGCCCCAGCATTTT. It yields the protein CASSRGTVNQPQHF.

This clone was detected once. The J gene is TRBJ1-1, the V gene TRBV6-5; D unresolved. This CDR3 contains 13 residues. Trimming removed 6 bases from V and 1 base from J, with 9 bases in between. Germline V CDR1 and CDR2: MNHEY, SVGAGI. DNA of the CDR3: TGTGCCAGCAGCCTGACATCGAACACTGAAGCTTTCTTT. Protein: CASSLTSNTEAFF.

The V call is TRBV29-1, the J call TRBJ2-7; D remains unclear. The germline V gene encodes CDR1 SQVTM and CDR2 ANQGSEA. The ends were cut back, 2 bases at V and 2 bases at J, with 7 bases in the middle. The CDR3 runs 12 residues. This CDR3 is CSVELSTYEQYF. CDR3 in DNA: TGCAGCGTTGAACTATCTACCTACGAGCAGTACTTC.

The gene calls are TRBV6-5 and TRBJ2-1; TRBD2 matches 10 bases. Per the germline V gene, CDR1 is MNHEY and CDR2 is SVGAGI. CDR3 length: 16 amino acids. The V gene end was trimmed by 2 bases and the J gene end by 5 bases; junction bases not matched to a gene: 6. This chain's CDR3 is CASSYVGTSEHNEQFF. For the CDR3, the DNA is TGTGCCAGCAGTTACGTCGGGACTAGCGAACACAATGAGCAGTTCTTC.

This clone was recorded only once. The chain carries TRBV30 and TRBJ2-3; D uncertain. Germline loops: CDR1 GTSNPN, CDR2 SVGIG (reference sequence). CDR3 length equals 11 residues. With 2 bases removed from V and 2 bases from J, the gap between germline ends came to 2 bases. As DNA, the CDR3 is TGTGCCTGGAGTTTCACAGATACGCAGTATTTT. It yields the protein CAWSFTDTQYF.

The chain recombines TRBV2 with TRBJ1-1; the D gene is possibly TRBD1 (5 bases). Per germline, CDR1 SNHLY and CDR2 FYNNEI. The V end was cut by 4 bases, the J end by 10 bases, with 22 bases between. This CDR3 spans 15 amino acids. The CDR3 is CASSGSPSGGIIAFF. The CDR3 coding sequence is TGTGCCAGCAGTGGGTCCCCCTCTGGGGGAATTATAGCTTTCTTT. The whole variable domain, remainder taken from reference TRBV2 and TRBJ1-1, is EPEVTQTPSHQVTQMGQEVILRCVPISNHLYFYWYRQILGQKVEFLVSFYNNEISEKSEIFDDQFSVERPDGSNFTLKIRSTKLEDSAMYFCASSGSPSGGIIAFFGQGTRLTVV.

V and J are TRBV19 and TRBJ1-5; D gene ambiguous. Germline V CDR1 and CDR2: LNHDA, SQIVND (reference sequence). This CDR3 region has 15 residues. The germline V and J ends were trimmed by 5 bases and 3 bases, with 14 bases remaining between them. CDR3 nucleotide sequence: TGTGCCAGTAGTCCCGAAGTTGGGTACAATCAGCCCCAGCATTTT. This translates into CASSPEVGYNQPQHF.

The J gene is TRBJ2-1, the V gene TRBV11-2; 14 nucleotides agree with TRBD2. Per the germline V gene, CDR1 is SGHAT and CDR2 is FQNNGV. The trim removed 5 bases at V and 9 bases at J, leaving 9 bases unmatched. The CDR3 has 16 amino acids. Here the CDR3 DNA reads TGTGCCAGCAGCCACTACCCCGGGACTAGCGGGGGTGAGCAGTTCTTC. The encoded protein is CASSHYPGTSGGEQFF.

V gene TRBV7-3 combines with J gene TRBJ2-7, with D tentatively TRBD1 or TRBD2 (5 bases each). Germline V CDR1 and CDR2: SGHTA, FQGTGA. The CDR3 extends over 14 amino acids. V gave up 6 bases and J gave up 3 bases, with 15 bases separating them. Here the CDR3 DNA reads TGTGCCAGCAGTCGTGGGACGGGGAACTACGAGCAGTACTTC. Its translation: CASSRGTGNYEQYF.

The chain carries TRBV28 and TRBJ1-2; tentatively, D is TRBD1 (6 bases). CDR3 length: 16 amino acids. Germline V gene lookup returns CDR1 MDHEN and CDR2 SYDVKM. Trimming took 2 bases from V and 2 from J, leaving 15 bases between them. Written as DNA, the CDR3 is TGTGCCAGCAGTTTAATGGTCGGACAGACAAACTATGGCTACACCTTC. Translation gives CASSLMVGQTNYGYTF.

The genes are TRBV6-5 and TRBJ1-2, with TRBD1 identical over 7 bases. The CDR3 sequence is 13 residues long. J was trimmed by 9 bases and V by 6 bases; bases with no gene match: 10. Germline CDR1 reads MNHEY; CDR2 reads SVGAGI. The CDR3 DNA sequence: TGTGCCAGCAGCCGACAGGGTCGCCAGAGCTACACCTTC. Protein: CASSRQGRQSYTF.

The chain couples TRBV19 to TRBJ2-1; 9 positions agree with TRBD2. The CDR3 consists of 16 residues. The V gene end was trimmed by 10 bases and the J gene end by 7 bases; junction bases not matched to a gene: 17. Germline CDR1 reads LNHDA; CDR2 reads SQIVND (reference sequence). In nucleotides, the CDR3 is TGTGCCACCCAGATCACACACGCGGGAGGGATAAATGAGCAGTTCTTC. It yields the protein CATQITHAGGINEQFF.

The genes are TRBV24-1 and TRBJ2-7, with D possibly matching TRBD2 (5 bases). CDR1 is KGHDR, CDR2 SFDVKD, per germline. The CDR3 totals 14 residues. Trimming shortened V by 8 bases and J by 2 bases, and 15 bases separated the two germline ends. This CDR3 is CATKSLSSPYEQYF. The CDR3 DNA reads TGTGCCACCAAGTCGTTATCTAGCCCCTACGAGCAGTACTTC.

The rearrangement uses TRBV2 and TRBJ2-7; tentative D call: TRBD2 (7 bases). Trimming took 3 bases from V and 1 from J, leaving 13 bases between them. This CDR3 is built from 15 residues. Germline loops: CDR1 SNHLY, CDR2 FYNNEI. CDR3 in DNA: TGTGCCAGCAGTGATGTCGGGGGGCTTTCCTACGAGCAGTACTTC. Amino acid sequence: CASSDVGGLSYEQYF.

CDR3 loop: CASSPNRGEYNEQFF. The CDR3 region has the DNA TGTGCCAGCAGTCCCAACAGGGGAGAGTACAATGAGCAGTTCTTC. The gene calls are TRBV13 and TRBJ2-1, with TRBD1 matching over 7 bases. CDR1 is PRHDT and CDR2 is FYEKMQ in the germline V gene (reference sequence). The J segment lost 4 bases and the V segment lost 6 bases, leaving 9 bases of the junction unmatched. CDR3 length: 15 residues.

The chain uses TRBV19 and TRBJ1-1; D perhaps matches TRBD1 (5 bases). Trimming pared 6 bases from V and 5 bases from J, leaving 16 bases between. Germline V CDR1 and CDR2: LNHDA, SQIVND (reference sequence). The length of the CDR3 is 14 residues. The CDR3 reads CASSPGLMETEAFF. In DNA, the CDR3 is TGTGCCAGTAGCCCAGGGTTAATGGAAACTGAAGCTTTCTTT.

This clone appeared a single time. V is TRBV18 and J is TRBJ2-5; D is undetermined. Looked up from germline, CDR1 is KGHSH and CDR2 is LQKENI. The CDR3 runs 14 residues. V was shortened by 3 bases and J by 1 base, with 9 bases between the two germline ends. The CDR3 reads CASSPAVVQETQYF. The CDR3, as DNA: TGTGCCAGCTCACCCGCGGTAGTCCAAGAGACCCAGTACTTC.

The chain carries TRBV5-6 and TRBJ2-1, with D possibly being TRBD1 (5 bases). This CDR3 has 15 amino acids. Deletions cut 2 bases from V and 0 bases from J, with 9 bases between. Germline V gene sequence: CDR1 SGHDT, CDR2 YYEEEE. The CDR3 sequence is CASSLGASSYNEQFF. The CDR3 DNA is TGTGCCAGCAGCTTAGGGGCGTCCTCCTACAATGAGCAGTTCTTC. Supplemented by reference TRBV5-6 and TRBJ2-1, the full variable domain reads DAGVTQSPTHLIKTRGQQVTLRCSPKSGHDTVSWYQQALGQGPQFIFQYYEEEERQRGNFPDRFSGHQFPNYSSELNVNALLLGDSALYLCASSLGASSYNEQFFGPGTRLTVL.

The chain combines TRBV28 with TRBJ1-6; TRBD1 might be the D (5 bases). This CDR3 spans 13 amino acids. Per germline, CDR1 MDHEN and CDR2 SYDVKM. The V end was cut by 8 bases, the J end by 9 bases, with 14 bases between. CDR3 DNA sequence: TGTGCCAGCCGTCCCACAGGTGGTTCACCCCTCCACTTT. It is translated as CASRPTGGSPLHF.

The chain combines TRBV3-1 (or the pseudogene TRBV3-2) with TRBJ1-6; D perhaps matches TRBD1 (5 bases). This CDR3 has 16 amino acids. Germline-derived CDR1 and CDR2 are LGHDT and YNNKEL (reference sequence). Trimming took 1 base from V and 3 from J, leaving 10 bases between them. The CDR3 region has the DNA TGTGCCAGCAGCCAAGGGGGACGGAACTATAATTCACCCCTCCACTTT. This codes for CASSQGGRNYNSPLHF.

This clone was observed a handful of times. The chain is built from TRBV19 and TRBJ1-5; TRBD1 is a possible D gene (5 bases). Germline CDR1 and CDR2: LNHDA and SQIVND (reference sequence). The CDR3 covers 12 residues. The V end lost 6 bases, the J end lost 8 bases, and 11 bases lay between the germline ends. CDR3: CASSRVPEPQHF. The CDR3 DNA reads TGTGCCAGTAGCAGGGTTCCGGAGCCCCAGCATTTT.

The chain links TRBV7-8 to TRBJ2-1, with 13 bases matching TRBD2. The junction had 0 bases not matched to a gene; V was cut back by 4 bases and J by 6 bases. The CDR3 sequence is 14 residues long. CDR1 and CDR2 (germline): SGHVS, FQNEAQ. The CDR3 here is CASSWTSGSNEQFF. The CDR3 DNA sequence: TGTGCCAGCAGCTGGACTAGCGGGAGCAATGAGCAGTTCTTC.

This chain's CDR3 is CASGSRTGNSPLHF. As DNA, the CDR3 is TGTGCCAGCGGGTCAAGGACAGGGAATTCACCCCTCCACTTT. The chain links TRBV27 to TRBJ1-6; TRBD1 matches 8 bases. The CDR3 covers 14 residues. Germline-derived CDR1 and CDR2 are MNHEY and SMNVEV (reference sequence). V was clipped by 8 bases and J by 7 bases; unmatched bases: 7.

The chain joins TRBV15 to TRBJ1-3, with no clear D. The CDR3 runs 16 residues. V dropped 0 bases and J dropped 2 bases, with 11 bases sitting between them. Germline V gene lookup returns CDR1 LNHNV and CDR2 YYDKDF (reference sequence). The CDR3 DNA is TGTGCCACCAGCAGAGATCGGAGGTTTCCTGGAAACACCATATATTTT. Translating it yields CATSRDRRFPGNTIYF.

The table lists this clone with a count of one. The gene calls are TRBV12-3 or TRBV12-4 and TRBJ1-2; tentatively, D is TRBD1 (5 bases). There are 12 residues in the CDR3. Trimming left V 1 base short and J 8 bases short, with 8 bases between. The CDR3 DNA is TGTGCCAGCAGTTTAGAAGGGACCGGCTACACCTTC. This codes for CASSLEGTGYTF.

This clone was recorded once. The V and J genes are TRBV11-3 and TRBJ2-4; D may correspond to TRBD1 or TRBD2 (6 bases each). Trimming took 6 bases from V and 8 from J, leaving 20 bases between them. The CDR3 totals 15 residues. The germline gives CDR1 SGHNT, CDR2 YENEEA. CDR3 bases: TGTGCCAGCAGTATAGGACGGGGGCCAGTGGACATTCAGTACTTC. It translates to CASSIGRGPVDIQYF.